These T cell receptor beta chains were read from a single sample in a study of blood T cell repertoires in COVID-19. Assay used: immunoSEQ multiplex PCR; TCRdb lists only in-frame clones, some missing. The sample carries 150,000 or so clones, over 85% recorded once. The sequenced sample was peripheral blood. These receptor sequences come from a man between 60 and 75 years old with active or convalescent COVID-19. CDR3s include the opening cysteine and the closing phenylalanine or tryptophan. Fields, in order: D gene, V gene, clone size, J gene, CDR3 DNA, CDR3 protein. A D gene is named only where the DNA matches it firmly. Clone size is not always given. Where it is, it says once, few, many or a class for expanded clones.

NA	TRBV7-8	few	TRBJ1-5	TGTGCCAGCAGCTATGGGACGGGAGTAAATCAGCCCCAGCATTTT	CASSYGTGVNQPQHF
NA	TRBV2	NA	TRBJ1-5	TGTGCCAGCAGTGAGCAGGGTTTCGGTAGCCAGCCCCAGCATTTT	CASSEQGFGSQPQHF
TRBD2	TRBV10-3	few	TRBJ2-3	TGTGCCATCAGCAAGAACGGACTAGCGAGCACAGATACGCAGTATTTT	CAISKNGLASTDTQYF
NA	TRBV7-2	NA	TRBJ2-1	TGTGCCAGCAGCCCCCCCCTTCGGTCGGTCGTCCAGTTCTTC	CASSPPLRSVVQFF
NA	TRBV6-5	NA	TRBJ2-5	TGTGCCAGCAGTTACGTTACTAGCAGAAGCAGGGAGACCCAGTACTTC	CASSYVTSRSRETQYF
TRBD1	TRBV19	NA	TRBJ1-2	TGTGCCAGTAGCACAGGGACAGGGGGCAACTATGGCTACACCTTC	CASSTGTGGNYGYTF
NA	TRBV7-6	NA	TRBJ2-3	TGTGCCAGCAGCTTAGGGACTACCGGGGGGCCGCAAGCAGATACGCAGTATTTT	CASSLGTTGGPQADTQYF
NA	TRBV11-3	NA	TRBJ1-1	TGTGCCAGCAGCTTCGGACAGAACACTGAAGCTTTCTTT	CASSFGQNTEAFF
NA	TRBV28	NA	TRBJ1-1	TGTGCCAGCAGTCCGTCGACAGCCATGAACACTGAAGCTTTCTTT	CASSPSTAMNTEAFF
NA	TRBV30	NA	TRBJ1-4	TGTGCCTGGTCGCGGACAACTAATGAAAAACTGTTTTTT	CAWSRTTNEKLFF
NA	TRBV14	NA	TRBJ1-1	TGTGCCAGCAGGCGACAGTCCGATAACACTGAAGCTTTCTTT	CASRRQSDNTEAFF
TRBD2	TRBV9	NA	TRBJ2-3	TGTGCCAGCAGTAAGGGACTAGCGGGAGTATCAGATACGCAGTATTTT	CASSKGLAGVSDTQYF
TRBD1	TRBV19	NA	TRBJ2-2	TGTGCCAGTACCGGGACAGGGTCTGCCGGGGAGCTGTTTTTT	CASTGTGSAGELFF
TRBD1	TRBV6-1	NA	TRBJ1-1	TGTGCCAGCAGTGACCCCGGACAGGCCCTGGACACTGAAGCTTTCTTT	CASSDPGQALDTEAFF
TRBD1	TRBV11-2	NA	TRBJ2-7	TGTGCCAGTCTGACAGGGGGCTTGGAGCAGTACTTC	CASLTGGLEQYF
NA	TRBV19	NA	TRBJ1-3	TGTGCCAGTAGTATCCGCCAGGGTTCTGGAAACACCATATATTTT	CASSIRQGSGNTIYF
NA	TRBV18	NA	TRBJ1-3	TGTGCCAGCTCACCAGAACAGGTTCGAAACACCATATATTTT	CASSPEQVRNTIYF
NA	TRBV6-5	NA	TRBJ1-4	TGTGCCAGCAGTCATGACACCGGTAATGAAAAACTGTTTTTT	CASSHDTGNEKLFF
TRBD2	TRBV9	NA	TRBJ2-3	TGTGCCAGCAGCGTAGCTAGCGGGAGCACAGATACGCAGTATTTT	CASSVASGSTDTQYF
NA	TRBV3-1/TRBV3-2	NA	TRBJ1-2	TGTGCCAGCAGCCAAGATTTGGTAGCAACCTACCTTCACTATGGCTACACCTTC	CASSQDLVATYLHYGYTF
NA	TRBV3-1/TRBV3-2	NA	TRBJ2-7	TGTGCCAGCAGCCAAGATAGGAGGGACGAGCAGTACTTC	CASSQDRRDEQYF
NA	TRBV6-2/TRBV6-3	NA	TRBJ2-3	TGTGCCAGCAGTTACCGGTACGGCACAGATACGCAGTATTTT	CASSYRYGTDTQYF
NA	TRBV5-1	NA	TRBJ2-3	TGCGCCAGCAGCTTGGTAGAAGCTAGCACAGATACGCAGTATTTT	CASSLVEASTDTQYF
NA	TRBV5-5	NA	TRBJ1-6	TGTGCCAGCAGCTTGCCGACCGGGGACTCTTCACCCCTCCACTTT	CASSLPTGDSSPLHF
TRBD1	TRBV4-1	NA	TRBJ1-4	TGCGCCAGCAGCCAAGATCCGTCGGACAGGCTGTGGAGGAAACTGTTTTTT	CASSQDPSDRLWRKLFF
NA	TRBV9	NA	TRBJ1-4	TGTGCCAGCAGCTTCCGCGGGGGAAAGGAAAAACTGTTTTTT	CASSFRGGKEKLFF
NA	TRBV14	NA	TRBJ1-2	TGTGCCAGCAGCGTACACGGGTATGGCTACACCTTC	CASSVHGYGYTF
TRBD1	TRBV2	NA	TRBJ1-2	TGTGCCAGCAGTGGACAGGGAAGTGGCTACACCTTC	CASSGQGSGYTF
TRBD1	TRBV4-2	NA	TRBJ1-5	TGTGCCAGCAGCCAGGTGGGACAGGGGCTTATTAGCAATCAGCCCCAGCATTTT	CASSQVGQGLISNQPQHF
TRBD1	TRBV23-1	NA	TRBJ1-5	TGCGCCAGCAGTCACACAGGGGGCTATAGCAATCAGCCCCAGCATTTT	CASSHTGGYSNQPQHF
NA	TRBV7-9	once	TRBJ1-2	TGTGCCAGCAGCTTAGGGGAGGGACACTATGGCTACACCTTC	CASSLGEGHYGYTF
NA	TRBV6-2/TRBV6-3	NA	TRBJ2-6	TGTGCCAGCAGTTACTCGTCAGTCTCTGGGGCCAACGTCCTGACTTTC	CASSYSSVSGANVLTF
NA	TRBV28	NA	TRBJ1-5	TGTGCCAGCAGTTTTGGAGGGCTCAATCAGCCCCAGCATTTT	CASSFGGLNQPQHF
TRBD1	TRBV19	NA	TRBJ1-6	TGTGCCAGTAGTATCCGCGGACAGGGGCTATCTTCACCCCTCCACTTT	CASSIRGQGLSSPLHF
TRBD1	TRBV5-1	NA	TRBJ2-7	TGCGCCAGCGGACGACAGGGACGAACCTACGAGCAGTACTTC	CASGRQGRTYEQYF
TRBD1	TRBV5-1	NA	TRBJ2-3	TGCGCCAGCACCCGGGACAGGGGGGGCACAGATACGCAGTATTTT	CASTRDRGGTDTQYF
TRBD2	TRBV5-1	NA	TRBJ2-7	TGCGCCAGCAGCCTCCGGACTAGCGGGAGGGGCGAGCAGTACTTC	CASSLRTSGRGEQYF
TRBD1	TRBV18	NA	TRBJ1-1	TGTGCCAGCTCGGGACAGGAAGCTTTCTTT	CASSGQEAFF
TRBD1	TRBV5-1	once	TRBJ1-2	TGCGCCAGCAGCTTGGGGACAGGAATTTCCTATGGCTACACCTTC	CASSLGTGISYGYTF
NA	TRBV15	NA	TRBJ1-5	TGTGCCACCAGCAGAGATCTGGGGGGGTATCAGCCCCAGCATTTT	CATSRDLGGYQPQHF
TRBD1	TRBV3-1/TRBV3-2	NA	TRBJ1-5	TGTGCCAGCAGCCAAGGGGACAGCGACAATCAGCCCCAGCATTTT	CASSQGDSDNQPQHF
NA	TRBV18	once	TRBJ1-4	TGTGCCAGCTCACCGGGCAGTACAACTAATGAAAAACTGTTTTTT	CASSPGSTTNEKLFF
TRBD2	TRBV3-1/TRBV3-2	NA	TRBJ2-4	TGTGCCAGCAGTCTACTAGCGGGAGCGGGCAAAAACATTCAGTACTTC	CASSLLAGAGKNIQYF
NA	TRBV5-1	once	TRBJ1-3	TGCGCCAGCAGCTTGGAGCCAGGAAACACCATATATTTT	CASSLEPGNTIYF
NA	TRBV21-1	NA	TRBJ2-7	TGTGCCAGCCTCGGGACTAGCGGGGGATACGAGCAGTACTTC	CASLGTSGGYEQYF
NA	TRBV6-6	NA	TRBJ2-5	TGTGCCAGCAGTCGACCGGACTTCAAATTTGGAGAGACCCAGTACTTC	CASSRPDFKFGETQYF
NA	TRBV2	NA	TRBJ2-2	TGTGCCAGCAGCCCGCAGCGGCAAGGCGCCGGGGAGCTGTTTTTT	CASSPQRQGAGELFF